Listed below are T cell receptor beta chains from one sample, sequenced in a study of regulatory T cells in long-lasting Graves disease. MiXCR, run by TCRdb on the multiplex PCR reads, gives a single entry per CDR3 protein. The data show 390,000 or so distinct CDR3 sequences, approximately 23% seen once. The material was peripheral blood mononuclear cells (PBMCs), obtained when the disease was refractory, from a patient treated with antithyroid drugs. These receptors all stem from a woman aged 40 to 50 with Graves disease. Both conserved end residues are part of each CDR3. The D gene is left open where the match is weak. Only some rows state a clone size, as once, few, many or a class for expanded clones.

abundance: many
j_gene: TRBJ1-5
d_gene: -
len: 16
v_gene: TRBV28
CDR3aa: CASSPFRGASNQPQHF
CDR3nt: TGTGCCAGCAGTCCCTTCCGGGGGGCCAGCAATCAGCCCCAGCATTTT

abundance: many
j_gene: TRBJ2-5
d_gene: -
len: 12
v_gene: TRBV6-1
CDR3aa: CASRGTQETQYF
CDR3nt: TGTGCCAGCAGAGGGACCCAAGAGACCCAGTACTTC

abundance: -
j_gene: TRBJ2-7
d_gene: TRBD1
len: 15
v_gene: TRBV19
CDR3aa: CASSPGTGLLYEQYF
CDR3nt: TGTGCCAGTAGTCCGGGGACAGGGTTACTCTACGAGCAGTACTTC

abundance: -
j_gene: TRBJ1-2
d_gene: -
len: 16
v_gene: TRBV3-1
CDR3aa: CASSQAGASGANGYTF
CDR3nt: TGTGCCAGCAGCCAAGCCGGGGCATCAGGGGCTAATGGCTACACCTTC

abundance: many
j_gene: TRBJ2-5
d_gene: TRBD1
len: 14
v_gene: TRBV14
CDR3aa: CASSQGQPGETQYF
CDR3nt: TGTGCCAGCAGCCAGGGACAGCCGGGTGAGACCCAGTACTTC

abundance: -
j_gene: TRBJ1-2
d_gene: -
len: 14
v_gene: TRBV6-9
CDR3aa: CASSSPRLPYGYTF
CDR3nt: TGTGCCAGCAGTTCCCCCCGGCTTCCCTATGGCTACACCTTC

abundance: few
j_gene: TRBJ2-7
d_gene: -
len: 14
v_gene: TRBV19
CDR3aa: CASRARDTSYEQYF
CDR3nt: TGTGCCAGTAGGGCTCGGGACACCTCCTACGAGCAGTACTTC

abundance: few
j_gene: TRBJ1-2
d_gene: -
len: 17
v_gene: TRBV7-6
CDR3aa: CASSSTLSVGYREPYTF
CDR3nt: TGTGCCAGCAGCTCGACCCTTTCTGTTGGATACAGGGAACCCTACACCTTC

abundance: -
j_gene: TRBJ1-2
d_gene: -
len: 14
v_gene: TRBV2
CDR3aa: CASSLQGANYGYTF
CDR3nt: TGTGCCAGCAGTTTACAGGGCGCTAACTATGGCTACACCTTC

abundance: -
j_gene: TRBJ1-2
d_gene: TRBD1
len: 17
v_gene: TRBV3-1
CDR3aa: CASSQDASGGFDYGYTF
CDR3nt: TGTGCCAGCAGCCAAGATGCGTCAGGGGGTTTTGACTATGGCTACACCTTC

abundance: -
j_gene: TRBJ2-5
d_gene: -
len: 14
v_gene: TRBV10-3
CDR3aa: CAISERADRETQYF
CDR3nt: TGTGCCATCAGTGAGCGGGCCGATCGGGAGACCCAGTACTTC

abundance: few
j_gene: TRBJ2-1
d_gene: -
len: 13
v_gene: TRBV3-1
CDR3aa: CASSQLSYNEQFF
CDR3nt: TGTGCCAGCAGCCAATTATCCTACAATGAGCAGTTCTTC

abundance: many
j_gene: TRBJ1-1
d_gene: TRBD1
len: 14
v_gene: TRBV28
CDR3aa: CASSASTGGTEAFF
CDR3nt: TGTGCCAGCAGTGCGTCGACAGGGGGCACTGAAGCTTTCTTT

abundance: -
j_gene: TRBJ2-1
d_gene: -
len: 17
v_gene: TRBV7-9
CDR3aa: CASSLGGHGTSYNEQFF
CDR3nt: TGTGCCAGCAGCCTAGGGGGTCACGGAACCTCCTACAATGAGCAGTTCTTC

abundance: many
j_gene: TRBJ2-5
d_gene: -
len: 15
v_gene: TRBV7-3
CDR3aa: CASSQTGGRGGTQYF
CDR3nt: TGTGCCAGCAGCCAGACTGGGGGGAGAGGGGGGACCCAGTACTTC

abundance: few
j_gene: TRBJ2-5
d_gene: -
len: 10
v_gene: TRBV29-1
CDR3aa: CSVERRTAYF
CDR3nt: TGCAGCGTTGAAAGACGGACCGCGTACTTC

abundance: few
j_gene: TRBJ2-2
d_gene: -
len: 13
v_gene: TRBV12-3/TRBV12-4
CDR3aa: CASSFEGSGELFF
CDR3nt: TGTGCCAGCAGTTTCGAGGGTTCCGGGGAGCTGTTTTTT

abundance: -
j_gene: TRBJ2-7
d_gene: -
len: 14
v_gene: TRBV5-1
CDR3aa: CASSLTWTSYEQYF
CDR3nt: TGCGCCAGCAGCTTGACATGGACCTCCTACGAGCAGTACTTC

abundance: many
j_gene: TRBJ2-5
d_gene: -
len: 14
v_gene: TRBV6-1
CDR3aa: CASSERYDGETQYF
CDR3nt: TGTGCCAGCAGTGAAAGATATGATGGGGAGACCCAGTACTTC

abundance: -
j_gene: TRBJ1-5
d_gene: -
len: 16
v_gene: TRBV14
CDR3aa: CASSRVCSRSNQPQHF
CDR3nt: TGTGCCAGCAGCCGGGTTTGTAGCAGGAGCAATCAGCCCCAGCATTTT

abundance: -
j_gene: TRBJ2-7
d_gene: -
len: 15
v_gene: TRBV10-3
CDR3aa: CAIRATEPRGYEQYF
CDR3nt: TGTGCCATCAGAGCGACCGAGCCCCGAGGATACGAGCAGTACTTC

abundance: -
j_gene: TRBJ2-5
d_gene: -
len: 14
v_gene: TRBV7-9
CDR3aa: CASRAGGHLKTQYF
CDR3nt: TGTGCCAGCAGGGCCGGGGGGCATCTCAAGACCCAGTACTTC

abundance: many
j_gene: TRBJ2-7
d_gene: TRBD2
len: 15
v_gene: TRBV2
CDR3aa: CASSRGSLAAYEQYF
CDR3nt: TGTGCCAGCAGTCGAGGTAGTCTAGCGGCCTACGAGCAGTACTTC

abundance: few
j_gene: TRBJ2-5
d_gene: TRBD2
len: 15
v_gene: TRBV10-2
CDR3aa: CASKGTSGYQETQYF
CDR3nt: TGCGCCAGCAAGGGGACTAGCGGGTACCAAGAGACCCAGTACTTC

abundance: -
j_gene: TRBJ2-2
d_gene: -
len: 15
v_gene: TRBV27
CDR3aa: CASSFGQGSSGELFF
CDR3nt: TGTGCCAGCAGTTTCGGGCAGGGCAGCTCCGGGGAGCTGTTTTTT

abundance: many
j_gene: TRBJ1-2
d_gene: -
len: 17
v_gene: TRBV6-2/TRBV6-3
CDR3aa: CASSYSSGAGSSYGYTF
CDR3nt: TGTGCCAGCAGTTACTCGAGCGGGGCAGGGTCATCCTATGGCTACACCTTC

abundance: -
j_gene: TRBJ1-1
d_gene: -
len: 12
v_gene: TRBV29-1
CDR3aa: CSVAETHTEDFF
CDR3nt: TGCAGCGTTGCAGAGACGCACACTGAAGATTTCTTT

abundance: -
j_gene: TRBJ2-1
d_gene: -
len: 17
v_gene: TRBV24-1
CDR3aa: CATSDSQPGLRYNEQFF
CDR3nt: TGTGCCACCAGTGACTCTCAACCGGGACTGCGATACAATGAGCAGTTCTTC

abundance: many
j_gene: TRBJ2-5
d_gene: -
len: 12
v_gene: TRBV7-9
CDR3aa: CASSHGGETQYF
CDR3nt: TGTGCCAGCAGCCACGGTGGAGAGACCCAGTACTTC

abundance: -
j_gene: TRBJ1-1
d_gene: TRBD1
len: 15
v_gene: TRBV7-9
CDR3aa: CASSSGQAILTEAFF
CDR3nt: TGTGCCAGCAGCTCTGGACAGGCTATCCTCACTGAAGCTTTCTTT

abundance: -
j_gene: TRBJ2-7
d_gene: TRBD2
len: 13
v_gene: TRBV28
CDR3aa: CASSQAGGHEQYF
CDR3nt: TGTGCCAGCAGCCAAGCGGGGGGCCACGAGCAGTACTTC

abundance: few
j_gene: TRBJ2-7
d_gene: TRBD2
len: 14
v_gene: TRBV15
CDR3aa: CATSVAGEIYEQYF
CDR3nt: TGTGCCACCAGCGTAGCGGGAGAGATCTACGAGCAGTACTTC

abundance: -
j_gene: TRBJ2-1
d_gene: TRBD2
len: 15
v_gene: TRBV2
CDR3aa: CASSASGRAQGEQFF
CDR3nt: TGTGCCAGCAGTGCTAGCGGGAGGGCCCAGGGTGAGCAGTTCTTC

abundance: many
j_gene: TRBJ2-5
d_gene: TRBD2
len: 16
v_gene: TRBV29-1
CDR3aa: CSAIPRLAGAEETQYF
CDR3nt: TGCAGCGCCATCCCCAGACTAGCGGGGGCGGAAGAGACCCAGTACTTC

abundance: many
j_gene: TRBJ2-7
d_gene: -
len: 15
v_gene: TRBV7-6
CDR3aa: CASSRFTTPGYEQYF
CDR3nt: TGTGCCAGCAGTCGCTTCACCACTCCCGGCTACGAGCAGTACTTC

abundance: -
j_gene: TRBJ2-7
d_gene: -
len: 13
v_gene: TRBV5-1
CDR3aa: CASSLDSVDEQYF
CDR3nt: TGCGCCAGCAGCTTGGACAGCGTCGACGAGCAGTACTTC

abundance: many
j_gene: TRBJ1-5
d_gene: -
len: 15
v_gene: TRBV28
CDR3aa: CASSLQGGNNQPQHF
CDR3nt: TGTGCCAGCAGTTTACAGGGCGGAAACAATCAGCCCCAGCATTTT

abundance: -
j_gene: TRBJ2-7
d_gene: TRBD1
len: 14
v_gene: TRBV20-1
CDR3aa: CSARTGQGTWWQYF
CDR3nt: TGCAGTGCTAGAACGGGACAGGGTACATGGTGGCAGTACTTC

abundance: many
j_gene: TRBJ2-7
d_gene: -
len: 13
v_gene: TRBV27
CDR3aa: CASSLLPPYEQYF
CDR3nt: TGTGCCAGCAGTTTACTCCCGCCCTACGAGCAGTACTTC

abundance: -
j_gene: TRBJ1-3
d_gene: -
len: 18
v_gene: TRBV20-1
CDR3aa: CSAFLWGGRLKAGNTIYF
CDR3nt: TGCAGTGCTTTTTTGTGGGGGGGCAGGTTGAAAGCAGGAAACACCATATATTTT

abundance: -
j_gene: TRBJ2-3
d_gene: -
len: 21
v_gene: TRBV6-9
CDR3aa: CASSYPSIDLDRPSSTDTQYF
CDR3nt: TGTGCCAGCAGTTACCCATCGATAGATCTTGACAGGCCTTCAAGCACAGATACGCAGTATTTT

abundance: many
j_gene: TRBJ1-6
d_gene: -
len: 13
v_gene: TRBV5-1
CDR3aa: CASSENRDSPLHF
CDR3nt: TGCGCCAGCAGCGAAAACAGGGACTCACCCCTCCACTTT

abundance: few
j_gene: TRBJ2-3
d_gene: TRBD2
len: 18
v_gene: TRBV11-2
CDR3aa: CASSLDFYGGRSTDTQYF
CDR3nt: TGTGCCAGCAGCTTAGATTTTTACGGCGGGAGAAGCACAGATACGCAGTATTTT

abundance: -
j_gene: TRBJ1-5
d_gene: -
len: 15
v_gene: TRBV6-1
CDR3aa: CASSFDRYSNQPQHF
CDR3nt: TGTGCCAGCAGCTTTGACCGATATAGCAATCAGCCCCAGCATTTT

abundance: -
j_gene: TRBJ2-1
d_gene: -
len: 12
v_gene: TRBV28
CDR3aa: CASRAGVKEQFF
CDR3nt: TGTGCCAGTCGAGCGGGTGTCAAAGAGCAGTTCTTC

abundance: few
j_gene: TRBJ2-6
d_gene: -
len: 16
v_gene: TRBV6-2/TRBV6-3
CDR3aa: CASSQGLISGANVLTF
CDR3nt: TGTGCCAGCAGTCAGGGGTTGATCTCTGGGGCCAACGTCCTGACTTTC

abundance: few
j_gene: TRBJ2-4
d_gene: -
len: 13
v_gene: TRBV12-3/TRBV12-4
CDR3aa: CASSSGLRNIQYF
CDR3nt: TGTGCCAGCAGTTCGGGACTCAGAAACATTCAGTACTTC

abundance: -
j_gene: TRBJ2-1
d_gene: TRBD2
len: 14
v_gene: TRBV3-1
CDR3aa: CASSLGLAKDEQFF
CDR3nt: TGTGCCAGCAGCCTGGGACTAGCGAAAGATGAGCAGTTCTTC

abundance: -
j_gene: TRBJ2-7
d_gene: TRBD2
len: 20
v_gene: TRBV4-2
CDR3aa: CASSQDRRVRSGRSAYEQYF
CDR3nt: TGTGCCAGCAGCCAAGATCGGAGGGTTCGCAGCGGGAGATCCGCCTACGAGCAGTACTTC

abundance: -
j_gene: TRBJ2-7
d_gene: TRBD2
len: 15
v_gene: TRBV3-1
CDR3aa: CASSQPWEGRYEQYF
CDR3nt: TGTGCCAGCAGCCAGCCTTGGGAGGGTAGGTACGAGCAGTACTTC

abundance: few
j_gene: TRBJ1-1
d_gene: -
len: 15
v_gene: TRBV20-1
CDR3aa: CSAVNVQGLNTEAFF
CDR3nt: TGCAGTGCTGTTAACGTACAGGGTTTGAACACTGAAGCTTTCTTT

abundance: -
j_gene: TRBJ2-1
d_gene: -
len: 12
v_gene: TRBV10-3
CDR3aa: CAISSQYNEQFF
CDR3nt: TGTGCCATCAGTTCCCAGTACAATGAGCAGTTCTTC

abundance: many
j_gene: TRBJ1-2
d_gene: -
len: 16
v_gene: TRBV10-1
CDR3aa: CASSEDPVGPYYGYTF
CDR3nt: TGCGCCAGCAGTGAGGACCCTGTCGGACCGTACTATGGCTACACCTTC

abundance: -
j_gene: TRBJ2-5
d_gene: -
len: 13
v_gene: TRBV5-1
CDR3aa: CASSPGQGDTRYF
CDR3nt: TGCGCCAGCAGCCCTGGGCAGGGAGATACGCGGTACTTC

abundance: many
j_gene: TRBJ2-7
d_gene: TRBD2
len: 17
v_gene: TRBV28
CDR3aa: CASAFGSFERGPYEQYF
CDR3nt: TGTGCCAGCGCATTCGGGAGTTTTGAGCGGGGGCCCTACGAGCAGTACTTC

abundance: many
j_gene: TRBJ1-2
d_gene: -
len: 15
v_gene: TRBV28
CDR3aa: CASSSLRRILYGYTF
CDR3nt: TGTGCCAGCAGTTCCTTACGACGGATTCTATATGGCTACACCTTC

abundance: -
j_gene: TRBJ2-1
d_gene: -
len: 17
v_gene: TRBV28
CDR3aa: CASSPLWGSGSYNEQFF
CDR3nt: TGTGCCAGCAGTCCTCTATGGGGGAGTGGATCCTACAATGAGCAGTTCTTC

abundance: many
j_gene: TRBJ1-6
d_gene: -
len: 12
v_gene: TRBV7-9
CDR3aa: CASSLVRSPLHF
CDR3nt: TGTGCCAGCAGCTTAGTACGGTCACCCCTCCACTTT